This paragraph covers one T cell receptor beta chain sequence. This sample stems from a study of blood T cell repertoires in COVID-19. Background on the study: The cDNA or gDNA used as material had been derived from T cells, B-cell-depleted T cells, or PBMCs.

V was trimmed by 1 base and J by 1 base, leaving 17 bases between them. CDR1 and CDR2 from the germline V gene are SGHKS and YYEKEE (reference sequence). The CDR3 is 17 amino acids. Under the authors' procedure: The assay estimated nucleated cells by amplifying reference gene primers. Sequenced by immunoSEQ multiplex PCR; TCRdb stores in-frame clones only, minus some. V and J calls and clone size are those listed in that table; D and trimming were worked out from the DNA. Of around 52,000 clones listed, roughly 87% are singletons. Seattle's cohort entered during active infection and was followed longitudinally.

The TCR originated in a woman older than 75 with COVID-19, enrolled during active disease. The chain employs TRBV5-5 and TRBJ2-5; D not resolved. The sequencing sample was made of peripheral blood. CDR3 amino acids: CASSLSPPPGSQETQYF. The CDR3 nucleotides are TGTGCCAGCAGCTTGTCTCCGCCCCCAGGCAGCCAAGAGACCCAGTACTTC.